Given below is one T cell receptor beta chain in context. Its target is unknown. This specimen belongs to a study of cytomegalovirus exposure and HLA in healthy donors. The PCR had 60 Vbeta and 13 Jbeta primers. Sequenced by immunoSEQ multiplex PCR; TCRdb stores in-frame clones only, minus some. The sample records over 150,000 clones, about 70% being singletons. Whole-study findings and limits: TRBV6-2, TRBV6-3 and some other V segments were unresolvable in 87-base-pair reads.

Samples came from healthy bone marrow donors. This CDR3 spans 13 amino acids. Germline V gene sequence: CDR1 KGHSH, CDR2 LQKENI. Trimming removed 5 bases at V and 4 bases at J, with 12 bases between. Sample: PBMCs. This clonotype was obtained from a woman aged 18-29 years in good health and CMV-seropositive. The chain recombines TRBV18 with TRBJ2-7; possibly TRBD1 for D (6 bases). CDR3 sequence (DNA): TGTGCCAGCTCAGAAACAGGGTCATACGAGCAGTACTTC. Translated: CASSETGSYEQYF.